One and the same sample provided the 32 T cell receptor beta chains below, sequenced in a study of cytomegalovirus exposure and HLA in healthy donors. 60 Vbeta and 13 Jbeta primers were used in PCR. Assay used: immunoSEQ multiplex PCR; TCRdb lists only in-frame clones, some missing. The repertoire holds around 150,000 clones, with around three quarters as singletons. The sequencing sample was made of PBMCs. The source is a man between 40 and 49 years old in good health and CMV-seronegative.

The chain combines TRBV18 with TRBJ2-7; 7 bases line up with TRBD1. CDR1 KGHSH and CDR2 LQKENI come from the germline V gene. Trimming cost V 6 bases and J 0 bases; bases outside gene matches: 8. The CDR3 has 15 amino acids. As DNA, the CDR3 is TGTGCCAGCTCTCCTCCGACAGGGAGCTCCTACGAGCAGTACTTC. This codes for CASSPPTGSSYEQYF.

The chain is built from TRBV28 and TRBJ1-5; D is undetermined. Germline loops: CDR1 MDHEN, CDR2 SYDVKM. The CDR3 covers 12 residues. The ends were cut back, 2 bases at V and 7 bases at J, with 6 bases in the middle. CDR3: CASSLGTQPQHF. The CDR3 nucleotides read TGTGCCAGCAGTTTAGGTACACAGCCCCAGCATTTT.

This chain's CDR3 is CASSKDGYSYNEQFF. CDR3 bases: TGTGCCAGTAGTAAAGACGGGTACTCCTACAATGAGCAGTTCTTC. The chain couples TRBV19 to TRBJ2-1; D call uncertain. CDR1 and CDR2 (germline): LNHDA, SQIVND (reference sequence). The CDR3 is 15 residues long. The V and J ends lost 4 bases and 0 bases respectively, with 10 bases between them. The variable domain in full, completed from reference TRBV19 and TRBJ2-1, reads DGGITQSPKYLFRKEGQNVTLSCEQNLNHDAMYWYRQDPGQGLRLIYYSQIVNDFQKGDIAEGYSVSREKKESFPLTVTSAQKNPTAFYLCASSKDGYSYNEQFFGPGTRLTVL.

This clone was seen more than once but under ten times. The gene calls are TRBV2 and TRBJ2-5; a weak D match, TRBD2 (6 bases). The CDR3 has 12 residues. The ends were cut back, 2 bases at V and 5 bases at J, with 6 bases in the middle. The germline V gene has CDR1 SNHLY and CDR2 FYNNEI. This CDR3 reads CASSELAETQYF. The CDR3, as DNA: TGTGCCAGCAGTGAACTAGCGGAGACCCAGTACTTC.

The genes are TRBV5-1 and TRBJ1-1, with a tentative D call TRBD1 (6 bases). Trimming took 0 bases from V and 3 from J, leaving 15 bases between them. CDR3 length: 16 amino acids. Germline loops: CDR1 SGHRS, CDR2 YFSETQ. The CDR3 reads CASSLESRDTYTEAFF. In nucleotides, the CDR3 is TGCGCCAGCAGCTTGGAATCTAGGGACACCTACACTGAAGCTTTCTTT.

The chain joins TRBV13 to TRBJ2-7, with D maybe TRBD1 (6 bases). This CDR3 contains 12 residues. CDR1 and CDR2 from the germline V gene are PRHDT and FYEKMQ (reference sequence). Trimming pared 5 bases from V and 7 bases from J, leaving 12 bases between. As DNA, the CDR3 is TGTGCCAGCAGCCACAGGGATGGGGAGCAGTACTTC. Translated: CASSHRDGEQYF.

V usage is TRBV11-2 and J usage is TRBJ2-7, with 13 positions matching TRBD2. V shed 5 bases, J shed 4 bases, and the junction held 11 bases outside the gene matches. This CDR3 region has 17 residues. Germline loops: CDR1 SGHAT, CDR2 FQNNGV. CDR3 loop: CASSQGTSGIIFYEQYF. The CDR3 DNA reads as TGTGCCAGCAGCCAAGGGACTAGCGGGATTATTTTTTACGAGCAGTACTTC.

The chain joins TRBV7-3 to TRBJ2-2, with D possibly TRBD1 on 6 matching bases. CDR1 is SGHTA and CDR2 is FQGTGA in the germline V gene. The CDR3 extends over 18 amino acids. V was clipped by 4 bases and J by 2 bases, with 20 bases between them. The CDR3 coding sequence is TGTGCCAGCAGCTCCAACCCGTTTACAGGGTTCAACACCGGGGAGCTGTTTTTT. Protein sequence: CASSSNPFTGFNTGELFF.

The chain joins TRBV29-1 to TRBJ2-1; 7 positions match TRBD1. V lost 8 bases to trimming and J lost 4 bases; unmatched junction nucleotides: 11. The germline CDR1 and CDR2 sequences are SQVTM and ANQGSEA. The CDR3 contains 14 residues. The CDR3 DNA follows: TGCAGCCTTCCGGTTGAGGGGGCATACAATGAGCAGTTCTTC. Translated, it gives CSLPVEGAYNEQFF.

The rearrangement links TRBV9 to TRBJ1-5; D is uncertain. V lost 3 bases and J 0 bases, leaving 10 bases between the germline ends. The germline V gene has CDR1 SGDLS and CDR2 YYNGEE. CDR3 length: 15 amino acids. The CDR3 coding sequence is TGTGCCAGCAGCGCTTCGGGAGATAGCAATCAGCCCCAGCATTTT. As protein: CASSASGDSNQPQHF.

This clone appeared a few times. The chain is built from TRBV19 and TRBJ2-5; D is ambiguous. The CDR3 runs 14 residues. CDR1 is LNHDA and CDR2 is SQIVND in the germline V gene (reference sequence). Between the trimmed V and J ends, which lost 5 bases and 2 bases, there was a span of 12 bases. The chain's CDR3 is CASSEVAVQETQYF. CDR3 bases: TGTGCCAGTAGTGAAGTGGCAGTACAAGAGACCCAGTACTTC.

This chain joins TRBV2 and TRBJ1-5, with TRBD1 identical over 8 bases. The ends lost 3 bases at V and 6 bases at J; junction bases unmatched: 4. The CDR3 contains 14 residues. Germline V gene lookup returns CDR1 SNHLY and CDR2 FYNNEI. CDR3 DNA sequence: TGTGCCAGCAGTGAGGACAGGGTGGTTCAGCCCCAGCATTTT. Protein: CASSEDRVVQPQHF.

V usage is TRBV6-5 and J usage is TRBJ2-3, with a tentative D call TRBD2 (5 bases). Trimming stripped 5 bases from V and 4 bases from J, with 13 bases between. The CDR3 covers 14 residues. The germline V gene has CDR1 MNHEY and CDR2 SVGAGI. The CDR3 DNA sequence: TGTGCCAGCAGTCCCGGACGGAGGTCAGATACGCAGTATTTT. Amino acid sequence: CASSPGRRSDTQYF.

This chain links TRBV9 with TRBJ2-1; 8 bases align to TRBD2. Trimming cost V 0 bases and J 1 base; bases outside gene matches: 0. The CDR3 consists of 15 residues. Germline CDR1 SGDLS, CDR2 YYNGEE. The CDR3 DNA reads as TGTGCCAGCAGCGTAGGCGGGGGGTCCTACAATGAGCAGTTCTTC. Its translation: CASSVGGGSYNEQFF.

The chain combines TRBV5-6 with TRBJ2-7; no clear D. Germline V gene sequence: CDR1 SGHDT, CDR2 YYEEEE. CDR3 size: 11 residues. Trimming shortened V by 4 bases and J by 4 bases, and 6 bases separated the two germline ends. DNA of the CDR3: TGTGCCAGCAGCCCGGGTTACGAGCAGTACTTC. This sequence encodes CASSPGYEQYF.

The V gene is TRBV4-3, the J gene TRBJ2-5; 11 bases are shared with TRBD2. The end of the DNA aligns better with TRBJ2-7, so the J call may be wrong. This CDR3 comprises 18 residues. Germline V lookup: CDR1 LGHNA, CDR2 YSLEER. The chain's CDR3 is CASSQDFLAGGITYEQYF. The CDR3 DNA reads as TGCGCCAGCAGCCAAGATTTCCTAGCGGGAGGAATCACCTACGAGCAGTACTTC.

The chain links TRBV7-9 to TRBJ2-5; a possible D gene is TRBD2 (6 bases). Per the germline V gene, CDR1 is SEHNR and CDR2 is FQNEAQ (reference sequence). The CDR3 runs to 15 residues. Deletions cut 2 bases from V and 5 bases from J, with 15 bases between. For the CDR3, the DNA is TGTGCCAGCAGCTTATTCCCCGCGGGGCGGGAGACCCAGTACTTC. Translation gives CASSLFPAGRETQYF.

The table lists this clone with a count of one. This sequence joins TRBV19 and TRBJ1-1, with D perhaps TRBD1 (5 bases). CDR1 and CDR2 from the germline V gene are LNHDA and SQIVND (reference sequence). This CDR3 is 17 amino acids long. V gave up 7 bases and J gave up 0 bases, with 21 bases separating them. As DNA, the CDR3 is TGTGCCAGTATCTCCGGGTCCTCTGGGGCAATGAACACTGAAGCTTTCTTT. Amino acid sequence: CASISGSSGAMNTEAFF.

This clone was found once. J is TRBJ1-5 and V is TRBV15; D is undetermined. Germline CDR1 reads LNHNV; CDR2 reads YYDKDF (reference sequence). The CDR3 is 14 amino acids. V lost 5 bases to trimming and J lost 3 bases, with 11 bases between them. Here the CDR3 DNA reads TGTGCCACCAGCCATGACGGGAACAATCAGCCCCAGCATTTT. This translates into CATSHDGNNQPQHF.

The CDR3 spells CASIRLGTDTQYF. In nucleotides, the CDR3 is TGTGCCAGCATAAGGCTAGGAACAGATACGCAGTATTTT. V gene TRBV6-5 combines with J gene TRBJ2-3, with D hard to call. Germline assignment: CDR1 MNHEY and CDR2 SVGAGI. The ends were cut back, 7 bases at V and 3 bases at J, with 11 bases in the middle. The CDR3 totals 13 residues.

The chain joins TRBV12-2 to TRBJ1-1. TRBV12-2 is listed as a pseudogene. The CDR3 has 12 amino acids. Here the CDR3 reads CASRHRGGAPIF. CDR3 nucleotides: TGTGCAAGTCGCCATCGAGGCGGGGCACCAATATTT.

This chain uses TRBV14 with TRBJ2-3, with D maybe TRBD2 (7 bases). CDR3 length: 16 amino acids. Germline V gene lookup returns CDR1 SGHDN and CDR2 FVKESK. The ends were cut back, 0 bases at V and 2 bases at J, with 12 bases in the middle. The CDR3 protein is CASSQETGGFTDTQYF. CDR3 DNA: TGTGCCAGCAGCCAAGAAACGGGGGGCTTCACAGATACGCAGTATTTT.

This rearrangement joins TRBV1 to TRBJ2-7; the table's D call, TRBD2, has no DNA check behind it. TRBV1 is a documented pseudogene. The CDR3 extends over 15 amino acids. The CDR3 DNA follows: TGCACCTTAGGACTAGCGGGAGGGGAGACTTACGAGCAGTACTTC. Residues: CTLGLAGGETYEQYF.

The V call is TRBV21-1, the J call TRBJ2-7; the D call in the table, TRBD2, was not verified against the DNA. TRBV21-1 is recorded as a pseudogene. The CDR3 spans 16 residues. CDR3 loop: CASSNLIARSSYEQYF. The CDR3 coding sequence is TGTGCCAGCAGCAACCTAATAGCGAGGAGCTCCTACGAGCAGTACTTC.

V usage is TRBV6-4 and J usage is TRBJ1-2, with D hard to call. This CDR3 region has 16 residues. Germline CDR1 MRHNA, CDR2 SNTAGT. Trimming left V 3 bases short and J 2 bases short, with 16 bases between. The chain's CDR3 is CASSENEQQTNYGYTF. The CDR3 DNA is TGTGCCAGCAGTGAGAATGAACAGCAGACGAACTATGGCTACACCTTC.

The chain has TRBV5-8 and TRBJ2-7; 7 bases map to TRBD1. The J segment lost 3 bases and the V segment lost 0 bases, leaving 3 bases of the junction unmatched. Germline V lookup: CDR1 SGHTS, CDR2 YDEGEE. This CDR3 has 14 residues. CDR3 nucleotides: TGTGCCAGCAGCTTGGGGCAGGGGGACTACGAGCAGTACTTC. Translating gives CASSLGQGDYEQYF.

This chain uses TRBV11-2 with TRBJ2-1; 10 bases map to TRBD1. The germline CDR1 and CDR2 sequences are SGHAT and FQNNGV. V trimming: 5 bases; J trimming: 1 base; junction bases outside the gene matches: 5. CDR3 length equals 16 residues. This CDR3 is CASSRTGGRSYNEQFF. The CDR3 DNA reads as TGTGCCAGCAGCCGGACAGGGGGAAGATCCTACAATGAGCAGTTCTTC.

The table lists this clone with a few counts. The chain employs TRBV28 and TRBJ2-7; 9 nucleotides line up with TRBD2. Germline CDR1 reads MDHEN; CDR2 reads SYDVKM. Trimming at V came to 5 bases and at J to 2 bases, leaving 7 bases not matched to a gene. This CDR3 region has 15 residues. CDR3 residues: CASSLGLALTYEQYF. The DNA for the CDR3 is TGTGCCAGCAGTCTCGGACTAGCGTTAACCTACGAGCAGTACTTC.

The chain uses TRBV4-2 and TRBJ1-6; D might be TRBD1 (5 bases). The V and J ends lost 4 bases and 7 bases respectively, with 17 bases between them. This CDR3 comprises 16 residues. Germline CDR1 is LGHNA and CDR2 is YNFKEQ. The CDR3 is CASSPHGGDPNSPLHF. CDR3 sequence (DNA): TGTGCCAGCAGCCCCCACGGGGGGGACCCCAATTCACCCCTCCACTTT.

The chain employs TRBV11-2 and TRBJ2-7; D is perhaps TRBD1 (5 bases). Trimming shortened V by 0 bases and J by 6 bases, and 12 bases separated the two germline ends. The CDR3 contains 14 residues. Germline loops: CDR1 SGHAT, CDR2 FQNNGV. The DNA of the CDR3 is TGTGCCAGCAGCTTAGATACCCCAACAGGCGAGCAGTACTTC. This gives the protein CASSLDTPTGEQYF.

The rearrangement uses TRBV2 and TRBJ2-7; TRBD1 might be the D (6 bases). Germline CDR1 and CDR2: SNHLY and FYNNEI. CDR3 length: 12 residues. Between the trimmed V and J ends, which lost 5 bases and 3 bases, there was a span of 8 bases. The CDR3 sequence is CASSLTGYEQYF. The CDR3 nucleotides are TGTGCCAGCAGTTTGACAGGCTACGAGCAGTACTTC.

This clone was counted once. The chain links TRBV5-4 to TRBJ1-2, with 7 bases that match TRBD1. V shed 0 bases and J 4 bases; nucleotides not matched to a gene: 9. This CDR3 has 16 residues. Germline lookup yields CDR1 SGHNT and CDR2 YYREEE (reference sequence). CDR3 coding DNA: TGTGCCAGCAGCTTGGAGGGGGCTTTGGCCCTCTATGGCTACACCTTC. Its translation is CASSLEGALALYGYTF.